The clone carrying this T cell receptor (beta chain) was counted at least ten times. Germline CDR1 KGHSH, CDR2 LQKENI. This CDR3 comprises 20 residues. The V segment lost 4 bases and the J segment 0 bases; nucleotides outside the gene matches: 10. The sample is drawn from a study of T-cell reconstitution after alpha-beta-depleted transplantation in children. Unique molecular identifiers were incorporated during preparation of the TCRbeta library. TCRdb called the PCR reads again in MiXCR, with one record for every CDR3 protein. The table has roughly 200,000 distinct CDR3 sequences, about a tenth seen once; the top ten hold roughly 27%.

This TCR derives from a child younger than two with acute myeloid leukemia, due to receive a stem cell transplant. The chain combines TRBV18 with TRBJ1-6; 12 bases fit TRBD1. Sequences were derived from PBMCs, sampled before TCRalphabeta/CD19-depleted stem cell transplant. The CDR3, as DNA: TGTGCCAGCTCACTCGGGACAGGGGGCCGATCCCTCTCCTATAATTCACCCCTCCACTTT. This codes for CASSLGTGGRSLSYNSPLHF. Full variable domain (missing parts from reference TRBV18 and TRBJ1-6): NAGVMQNPRHLVRRRGQEARLRCSPMKGHSHVYWYRQLPEEGLKFMVYLQKENIIDESGMPKERFSAEFPKEGPSILRIQQVVRGDSAAYFCASSLGTGGRSLSYNSPLHFGNGTRLTVT.